These 32 T cell receptor beta chains share one sample of origin, sequenced in a study of T-cell memory formation after mild COVID-19. TCRdb redid the calling of the 5' RACE reads with MiXCR, one entry per CDR3 protein. The sample lists around 400,000 distinct CDR3 sequences, 20% to 30% seen once, with around 8.8% in the top ten. The sequenced material came from PBMCs or a T cell subset sorted from them (not recorded which). These receptors all come from an adult woman who had mild COVID-19 (a few samples of this study predate the infection). Cell type and time point are not known.

This chain uses TRBV7-9 with TRBJ2-2; D remains unclear. Germline V lookup: CDR1 SEHNR, CDR2 FQNEAQ (reference sequence). Trimming took 5 bases from V and 1 from J, leaving 8 bases between them. CDR3 size: 14 residues. Here the CDR3 DNA reads TGTGCCAGCAGCCCCACAGAGAACACCGGGGAGCTGTTTTTT. Translated, it gives CASSPTENTGELFF. Looking up the rest from reference TRBV7-9 and TRBJ2-2 gives the full variable domain: DTGVSQNPRHKITKRGQNVTFRCDPISEHNRLYWYRQTLGQGPEFLTYFQNEAQLEKSRLLSDRFSAERPKGSFSTLEIQRTEQGDSAMYLCASSPTENTGELFFGEGSRLTVL.

V is TRBV6-1 and J is TRBJ1-6, with unresolved D. Germline lookup yields CDR1 MNHNS and CDR2 SASEGT. V was shortened by 2 bases and J by 8 bases, with 7 bases between the two germline ends. The CDR3 spans 13 residues. CDR3 sequence: CASSEFEDSPLHF. The CDR3 bases are TGTGCCAGCAGTGAATTCGAGGATTCACCCCTCCACTTT.

The V and J genes are TRBV18 and TRBJ2-1; TRBD1 matches 7 bases. V trimming: 6 bases; J trimming: 6 bases; junction bases outside the gene matches: 14. The germline gives CDR1 KGHSH, CDR2 LQKENI. The CDR3 is 16 residues long. For the CDR3, the DNA is TGTGCCAGCTCCGAATATTCCGGGACAGTAGCCAATGAGCAGTTCTTC. Its protein product is CASSEYSGTVANEQFF.

The rearrangement links TRBV20-1 to TRBJ1-3; no clear D gene. Germline V CDR1 and CDR2: DFQATT, SNEGSKA (reference sequence). V shed 3 bases and J shed 4 bases, with 4 bases lying between them. There are 11 residues in the CDR3. The CDR3 spells CSAREGNTIYF. The CDR3 DNA sequence: TGCAGTGCTAGGGAGGGAAACACCATATATTTT.

This clonotype was counted between two and nine times. The chain has TRBV5-1 and TRBJ1-5; D call uncertain. V was cut by 4 bases and J by 0 bases, with 11 bases left in between. The length of the CDR3 is 15 residues. Germline V CDR1 and CDR2: SGHRS, YFSETQ. The CDR3 sequence is CASSPGLYSNQPQHF. The DNA of the CDR3 is TGCGCCAGCAGCCCTGGCCTCTATAGCAATCAGCCCCAGCATTTT.

This clonotype was counted a few times. This chain uses TRBV6-1 with TRBJ2-1; unclear D gene. Germline-derived CDR1 and CDR2 are MNHNS and SASEGT. Trimming cost V 3 bases and J 0 bases, with 15 bases left between them. The CDR3 has 17 amino acids. The CDR3, as DNA: TGTGCCAGCAGTGATCTCACTCGGACGAGCTCCTACAATGAGCAGTTCTTC. Its protein product is CASSDLTRTSSYNEQFF.

A few counts support this clonotype. V gene TRBV29-1 combines with J gene TRBJ2-7, with D unclear. Between the trimmed V and J ends, which lost 2 bases and 3 bases, there was a span of 11 bases. Per germline, CDR1 SQVTM and CDR2 ANQGSEA. CDR3 size: 13 residues. CDR3 amino acids: CSVERKGGYEQYF. CDR3 nucleotide sequence: TGCAGCGTTGAACGAAAGGGCGGCTACGAGCAGTACTTC.

This clonotype has just a few counts. The V gene is TRBV7-2, the J gene TRBJ2-1; 12 bases agree with TRBD2. This CDR3 is 15 amino acids long. From germline, CDR1 is SGHTA and CDR2 FQGNSA. With V trimmed by 4 bases and J by 6 bases, 4 bases remained unmatched. The CDR3 region has the DNA TGTGCCAGCAGCTGGACTAGCGGGGTGTCCAATGAGCAGTTCTTC. The encoded protein is CASSWTSGVSNEQFF.

The chain recombines TRBV12-3 or TRBV12-4 with TRBJ2-7; the match to TRBD2 covers 10 bases. V lost 5 bases, J lost 0 bases, and 4 bases stayed unmatched. This CDR3 is 15 amino acids long. The CDR3 sequence is CASSRRLAGSYEQYF. The CDR3 nucleotides read TGTGCCAGCAGTCGCCGACTAGCGGGCTCCTACGAGCAGTACTTC.

The chain carries TRBV6-4 and TRBJ2-7; 7 nucleotides line up with TRBD1. The CDR3 sequence is 15 residues long. Germline V gene lookup returns CDR1 MRHNA and CDR2 SNTAGT. V shed 6 bases and J 0 bases; nucleotides not matched to a gene: 8. The CDR3 region is CASRKTGLPSYEQYF. As DNA, the CDR3 is TGTGCCAGCAGGAAGACAGGGCTCCCCTCCTACGAGCAGTACTTC.

This clonotype has just a few counts. V is TRBV29-1 and J is TRBJ1-1, with a tentative D call TRBD1 (5 bases). CDR1 SQVTM and CDR2 ANQGSEA come from the germline V gene. The CDR3 spans 14 residues. CDR3 in DNA: TGCAGTGGGAGTGGGGCGTCGTTGATAGCCCAAGCTTTCTTT. This encodes CSGSGASLIAQAFF. The whole variable domain, filled in from reference TRBV29-1 and TRBJ1-1, reads SAVISQKPSRDICQRGTSLTIQCQVDSQVTMMFWYRQQPGQSLTLIATANQGSEATYESGFVIDKFPISRPNLTFSTLTVSNMSPEDSSIYLCSGSGASLIAQAFFGQGTRLTVV.

This clonotype turned up a few times. This chain joins TRBV27 and TRBJ2-3, with 10 bases fitting TRBD2. Germline V gene data show CDR1 as MNHEY and CDR2 as SMNVEV (reference sequence). There are 13 residues in the CDR3. J lost 4 bases, V lost 6 bases, and 1 base had no gene match. The CDR3 nucleotides read TGTGCCAGCAGGCTAGCGGGGGCAGATACGCAGTATTTT. Translating gives CASRLAGADTQYF.

This clonotype was detected ten times or more. The chain is built from TRBV7-9 and TRBJ2-3; D is undetermined. The germline V and J ends were trimmed by 4 bases and 7 bases, with 9 bases remaining between them. The CDR3 is made up of 12 amino acids. Germline CDR1 reads SEHNR; CDR2 reads FQNEAQ (reference sequence). The CDR3 DNA follows: TGTGCCAGCAGCTCTGTGTCAAATACGCAGTATTTT. Its translation: CASSSVSNTQYF.

A few counts support this clonotype. The rearrangement links TRBV6-1 to TRBJ2-2; 8 bases fit TRBD2. V gave up 5 bases and J gave up 7 bases; unmatched junction bases: 9. Germline loops: CDR1 MNHNS, CDR2 SASEGT. The CDR3 is 15 amino acids. This CDR3 is CASSSTAGVGGELFF. The CDR3 DNA is TGTGCCAGCAGTTCGACAGCGGGAGTGGGCGGGGAGCTGTTTTTT.

This chain uses TRBV3-1 with TRBJ2-7, with D possibly called TRBD1 or TRBD2 (5 bases each). Trimming took off 1 base at V and 5 bases at J, with 21 bases between the two ends. This CDR3 is 17 amino acids long. Germline V lookup: CDR1 LGHDT, CDR2 YNNKEL (reference sequence). Here the CDR3 DNA reads TGTGCCAGCAGCCAAGCATTTAGTTGGGCAGGGAGCAACGAGCAGTACTTC. Protein product: CASSQAFSWAGSNEQYF.

The chain uses TRBV5-1 and TRBJ2-5; 9 nucleotides align to TRBD2. The CDR3 covers 15 residues. Germline lookup yields CDR1 SGHRS and CDR2 YFSETQ. V lost 0 bases and J lost 4; bases outside the gene matches: 4. In DNA, the CDR3 is TGCGCCAGCAGCTTGGACGCTAGCGGGGCAGAGACCCAGTACTTC. Its translation is CASSLDASGAETQYF.

The genes are TRBV19 and TRBJ1-2; TRBD1 agrees at 9 bases. This CDR3 is 14 amino acids long. Germline lookup yields CDR1 LNHDA and CDR2 SQIVND (reference sequence). V lost 6 bases to trimming and J lost 4 bases; unmatched junction nucleotides: 6. The CDR3 DNA is TGTGCCAGTAGCCGACAGGGGGGAATCTATGGCTACACCTTC. Its protein is CASSRQGGIYGYTF.

This chain joins TRBV19 and TRBJ1-6; 9 bases match TRBD1. CDR3 length: 16 amino acids. The junction had 9 bases not matched to a gene; V was cut back by 3 bases and J by 9 bases. From germline, CDR1 is LNHDA and CDR2 SQIVND (reference sequence). The CDR3 nucleotides are TGTGCCAGTAGTATCTTCGAACAGGGGGCTGGTTCACCCCTCCACTTT. It encodes CASSIFEQGAGSPLHF. The full variable domain, with the rest looked up from reference TRBV19 and TRBJ1-6, is DGGITQSPKYLFRKEGQNVTLSCEQNLNHDAMYWYRQDPGQGLRLIYYSQIVNDFQKGDIAEGYSVSREKKESFPLTVTSAQKNPTAFYLCASSIFEQGAGSPLHFGNGTRLTVT.

Only a few counts were recorded for this clonotype. This sequence joins TRBV7-9 and TRBJ2-7, with D perhaps TRBD2 (5 bases). This CDR3 spans 12 amino acids. The ends were cut back, 11 bases at V and 2 bases at J, with 13 bases in the middle. Per the germline V gene, CDR1 is SEHNR and CDR2 is FQNEAQ (reference sequence). DNA for the CDR3: TGTGCCCTCGGAGCGGTCACCTACGAGCAGTACTTC. As protein: CALGAVTYEQYF.

V is TRBV7-8 and J is TRBJ1-4; D is perhaps TRBD1 (6 bases). V shed 2 bases and J shed 5 bases, with 12 bases lying between them. Germline V gives CDR1 SGHVS, CDR2 FQNEAQ. The CDR3 length is 15 residues. Written as DNA, the CDR3 is TGTGCCAGCAGCTTACCGGGGGCGGCCAATGAAAAACTGTTTTTT. This encodes CASSLPGAANEKLFF.

The chain uses TRBV12-3 or TRBV12-4 and TRBJ2-3, with D hard to call. V gave up 2 bases and J gave up 2 bases, with 11 bases separating them. The CDR3 length is 15 residues. The CDR3 nucleotides are TGTGCCAGCAGTTTATCGGCGGTGGTCACAGATACGCAGTATTTT. Translating gives CASSLSAVVTDTQYF.

This clonotype was seen at least ten times. The J gene is TRBJ2-1, the V gene TRBV7-2, with D possibly TRBD1 on 7 matching bases. Germline-derived CDR1 and CDR2 are SGHTA and FQGNSA. Trimming took 1 base from V and 1 from J, leaving 23 bases between them. The CDR3 sequence is 20 residues long. CDR3 bases: TGTGCCAGCAGCTTAGGGGGCTGGGACCAGGGGGGTATATCCTACAATGAGCAGTTCTTC. Protein sequence: CASSLGGWDQGGISYNEQFF.

As concerns this clonotype: Because it lacks the conserved phenylalanine or tryptophan at the end, this CDR3 is likely a read error. This chain links TRBV6-5 with TRBJ1-2; TRBD1 aligns across 10 bases. Germline V gives CDR1 MNHEY, CDR2 SVGAGI. The CDR3 is 15 amino acids. Unmatched junction bases numbered 9, after V lost 2 bases and J lost 9 bases. The CDR3 nucleotides read TGTGCCAGCAGTTACACTCGGGGACAGGGGTTGCGCTACACCTCC. It specifies CASSYTRGQGLRYTS.

The V gene is TRBV11-1, the J gene TRBJ2-1; tentatively, D is TRBD1 or TRBD2 (5 bases each). Germline CDR1 reads SGHAT; CDR2 reads FQDESV (reference sequence). CDR3 length: 14 amino acids. V lost 6 bases to trimming and J lost 4 bases, with 13 bases between them. CDR3 coding DNA: TGTGCCAGCAGGTTACGAGGGACGTACAATGAGCAGTTCTTC. It encodes CASRLRGTYNEQFF. Complete variable domain (other parts from reference TRBV11-1 and TRBJ2-1): EAEVAQSPRYKITEKSQAVAFWCDPISGHATLYWYRQILGQGPELLVQFQDESVVDDSQLPKDRFSAERLKGVDSTLKIQPAELGDSAMYLCASRLRGTYNEQFFGPGTRLTVL.

This clonotype was seen a handful of times. The chain employs TRBV9 and TRBJ2-7; 10 bases match TRBD1. This CDR3 contains 16 residues. The junction had 5 bases not matched to a gene; V was cut back by 0 bases and J by 2 bases. Germline V gene sequence: CDR1 SGDLS, CDR2 YYNGEE. Written as DNA, the CDR3 is TGTGCCAGCAGCGTAGGAAAGGGGACAGGGGCCTACGAGCAGTACTTC. This encodes CASSVGKGTGAYEQYF.

V gene TRBV19 combines with J gene TRBJ1-1; tentative D call: TRBD1 (5 bases). Looked up from germline, CDR1 is LNHDA and CDR2 is SQIVND (reference sequence). CDR3 size: 15 residues. Trimming stripped 8 bases from V and 6 bases from J, with 22 bases between. CDR3 sequence (DNA): TGTGCCAGTCGGGCCAGGGTCGAAGATAAATCTGAAGCTTTCTTT. Translating gives CASRARVEDKSEAFF.

The chain carries TRBV11-2 and TRBJ1-2; D is undetermined. Germline V lookup: CDR1 SGHAT, CDR2 FQNNGV. The V gene lost 0 bases and the J gene lost 0 bases, with 8 bases spanning the gap. This CDR3 contains 15 residues. For the CDR3, the DNA is TGTGCCAGCAGCTTAGAAAACGGAGCTAACTATGGCTACACCTTC. Its protein product is CASSLENGANYGYTF.

CDR3: CAKGTQGPYSYEQYF. The CDR3 region has the DNA TGTGCCAAGGGCACCCAGGGCCCTTACTCCTACGAGCAGTACTTC. The V gene is TRBV6-2 or TRBV6-3, the J gene TRBJ2-7; D possibly corresponds to TRBD1 (5 bases). Trimming left V 10 bases short and J 0 bases short, with 19 bases between. CDR1 MNHEY and CDR2 SVGEGT come from the germline V gene. The CDR3 is 15 residues long.

The CDR3 sequence: CASSQGDSSWETQYF. The CDR3 region has the DNA TGTGCCAGCAGCCAGGGGGACAGCTCGTGGGAGACCCAGTACTTC. The V call is TRBV14, the J call TRBJ2-5; 7 nucleotides align to TRBD1. Per the germline V gene, CDR1 is SGHDN and CDR2 is FVKESK. CDR3 length: 15 amino acids. With 3 bases clipped from V and 5 bases from J, the junction kept 9 bases outside the gene matches.

This clonotype was seen a few times. The chain has TRBV15 and TRBJ2-7, with TRBD2 matching 9 bases. CDR3 size: 17 residues. Germline V CDR1 and CDR2: LNHNV, YYDKDF (reference sequence). The V gene end was trimmed by 1 base and the J gene end by 6 bases; junction bases not matched to a gene: 13. The CDR3 here is CATSRGRQAGGFSEQYF. The CDR3 DNA sequence: TGTGCCACCAGCAGAGGAAGGCAAGCGGGGGGTTTTAGCGAGCAGTACTTC.

The V gene is TRBV7-2, the J gene TRBJ1-6; D uncertain. The germline V gene encodes CDR1 SGHTA and CDR2 FQGNSA. The CDR3 loop spans 15 amino acids. Trimming took 5 bases from V and 7 from J, leaving 15 bases between them. The CDR3 sequence is CASSEIGRRNSPLHF. CDR3 bases: TGTGCCAGCAGCGAAATAGGGCGGAGAAATTCACCCCTCCACTTT.

V is TRBV4-3 and J is TRBJ2-1; 9 nucleotides agree with TRBD2. The CDR3 extends over 13 amino acids. In germline, CDR1 is LGHNA, CDR2 YSLEER. The J segment lost 12 bases and the V segment lost 4 bases, leaving 7 bases of the junction unmatched. The CDR3 region has the DNA TGCGCCAGCAGCCCATCTAGCGGGATAGCGCAGTTCTTC. Translating it yields CASSPSSGIAQFF.